One and the same sample provided the 18 T cell receptor beta chains below, sequenced in a study of blood T cell repertoires in COVID-19. The data were produced by immunoSEQ multiplex PCR, yet TCRdb's version contains in-frame clones alone and is incomplete. The sample lists about 300,000 clones; 87% were seen once. The sequenced material came from peripheral blood. These TCRs come from a man between 18 and 29 years old with active or convalescent COVID-19.

This chain connects TRBV5-1 to TRBJ2-7, with TRBD2 matching 8 bases. The V gene end was trimmed by 4 bases and the J gene end by 7 bases; junction bases not matched to a gene: 13. Germline CDR1 and CDR2: SGHRS and YFSETQ. CDR3 length equals 15 residues. The CDR3 loop reads CASSTYPGLGREQYF. CDR3 DNA: TGCGCCAGCAGCACATATCCGGGACTAGGTCGTGAGCAGTACTTC.

The V call is TRBV15, the J call TRBJ2-7; 9 bases are shared with TRBD2. CDR1 and CDR2 from the germline V gene are LNHNV and YYDKDF (reference sequence). The CDR3 runs to 17 residues. Trimming took 0 bases from V and 1 from J; bases not matched to a gene: 7. CDR3 DNA: TGTGCCACCAGCAGAGATCGGCTAGCGGGGACTTCCTACGAGCAGTACTTC. This codes for CATSRDRLAGTSYEQYF. Combining the CDR3 with reference TRBV15 and TRBJ2-7 gives the whole variable domain DAMVIQNPRYQVTQFGKPVTLSCSQTLNHNVMYWYQQKSSQAPKLLFHYYDKDFNNEADTPDNFQSRRPNTSFCFLDIRSPGLGDTAMYLCATSRDRLAGTSYEQYFGPGTRLTVT.

The CDR3 DNA is TGTGCCAGCAGCAACTGGGAGGACCGGGAGCTGTTTTTT. Translated, it gives CASSNWEDRELFF. This chain uses TRBV28 with TRBJ2-2, with D perhaps matching TRBD2 (6 bases). Germline CDR1 MDHEN, CDR2 SYDVKM. The CDR3 covers 13 residues. The ends were cut back, 6 bases at V and 9 bases at J, with 14 bases in the middle.

This clone showed up just once. This specimen includes other DNA sequences encoding the same CDR3. The V and J genes are TRBV7-2 and TRBJ1-2, with 7 bases that match TRBD1. Unmatched junction bases numbered 3, after V lost 6 bases and J lost 5 bases. The CDR3 totals 12 residues. Germline CDR1 and CDR2: SGHTA and FQGNSA. The chain's CDR3 is CASSSTGYGYTF. CDR3 coding DNA: TGTGCCAGCAGTTCGACAGGGTATGGCTACACCTTC.

This clone was counted a single time. The chain is built from TRBV29-1 and TRBJ1-2; D remains ambiguous. This CDR3 contains 11 residues. Trimming shortened V by 0 bases and J by 8 bases, and 7 bases separated the two germline ends. Germline CDR1 is SQVTM and CDR2 is ANQGSEA. CDR3 DNA: TGCAGCGTTGAAGAAAGAGCCGGCTACACCTTC. This sequence encodes CSVEERAGYTF.

This clone was seen a handful of times. The CDR3 is CASSPPGGNPGGYTF. The DNA of the CDR3 is TGTGCCAGCAGCCCACCGGGGGGAAACCCGGGGGGCTACACCTTC. The rearrangement uses TRBV27 and TRBJ1-2, with D possibly being TRBD1 (5 bases). CDR3 size: 15 residues. CDR1 MNHEY and CDR2 SMNVEV come from the germline V gene (reference sequence). Trimming removed 6 bases from V and 8 bases from J, with 22 bases in between.

The rearrangement uses TRBV5-1 and TRBJ1-4; TRBD1 is a possible D gene (5 bases). This CDR3 has 14 amino acids. V lost 2 bases to trimming and J lost 5 bases, with 10 bases between them. Germline-derived CDR1 and CDR2 are SGHRS and YFSETQ. The CDR3 sequence is CASSFLQANEKLFF. DNA of the CDR3: TGCGCCAGCAGCTTTTTACAGGCCAATGAAAAACTGTTTTTT.

V and J are TRBV7-6 and TRBJ2-7; 7 bases fit TRBD1. V shed 2 bases, J shed 2 bases, and the junction held 15 bases outside the gene matches. Germline CDR1 and CDR2: SGHVS and FNYEAQ. The CDR3 is 18 residues long. The CDR3 region has the DNA TGTGCCAGCAGCTTATTTCCCCCATGGACAGGCGAGACCTACGAGCAGTACTTC. Protein sequence: CASSLFPPWTGETYEQYF.

This clone was found a few times. The rearrangement joins TRBV12-5 to TRBJ1-5; 10 bases are a match to TRBD1. This CDR3 region has 15 residues. CDR1 and CDR2 (germline): LGHNT, FRNRAP. Trimming cost V 6 bases and J 5 bases; bases outside gene matches: 7. The CDR3 loop reads CASGPIGTGDQPQHF. The DNA for the CDR3 is TGTGCTAGTGGACCAATAGGGACAGGGGATCAGCCCCAGCATTTT.

This clone was found once. CDR3: CATSRAREEYEQYF. Written as DNA, the CDR3 is TGTGCCACCAGCAGAGCTCGGGAGGAGTACGAGCAGTACTTC. The chain links TRBV15 to TRBJ2-7; TRBD2 matches 7 bases. V shed 1 base and J 4 bases; nucleotides not matched to a gene: 4. The CDR3 consists of 14 residues. In germline, CDR1 is LNHNV, CDR2 YYDKDF (reference sequence).

The chain links TRBV20-1 to TRBJ2-3, with 13 bases fitting TRBD2. Germline CDR1 is DFQATT and CDR2 is SNEGSKA (reference sequence). CDR3 length: 15 amino acids. V gave up 3 bases and J gave up 2 bases; unmatched junction bases: 2. This CDR3 reads CSASGTSGITDTQYF. The DNA for the CDR3 is TGCAGTGCTAGTGGGACTAGCGGGATCACAGATACGCAGTATTTT.

The J gene is TRBJ2-7, the V gene TRBV3-1 (or the pseudogene TRBV3-2), with D unresolved. CDR3 length equals 12 residues. V dropped 3 bases and J dropped 3 bases, with 6 bases sitting between them. Germline V CDR1 and CDR2: LGHDT, YNNKEL (reference sequence). The CDR3 nucleotides read TGTGCCAGCAGCCACGTAAACTACGAGCAGTACTTC. Translation gives CASSHVNYEQYF.

The rearrangement uses TRBV27 and TRBJ2-1, with D possibly TRBD2 on 6 matching bases. Trimming removed 5 bases from V and 2 bases from J, with 13 bases in between. CDR3 length: 15 residues. Germline V gene lookup returns CDR1 MNHEY and CDR2 SMNVEV (reference sequence). The CDR3 sequence: CASSPGLPTYNEQFF. CDR3 DNA sequence: TGTGCCAGCAGTCCGGGACTCCCAACCTACAATGAGCAGTTCTTC.

The chain is built from TRBV29-1 and TRBJ2-7; D gene uncertain. CDR1 is SQVTM, CDR2 ANQGSEA, per germline. Trimming took off 7 bases at V and 5 bases at J, with 9 bases between the two ends. This CDR3 region has 10 residues. The CDR3 nucleotides are TGCAGCGCCTCTGGCAACGAGCAGTACTTC. Translation: CSASGNEQYF.

V is TRBV19 and J is TRBJ1-5, with D perhaps TRBD1 (6 bases). V was cut by 5 bases and J by 0 bases, with 11 bases left in between. The CDR3 runs 15 residues. Germline V gene data show CDR1 as LNHDA and CDR2 as SQIVND (reference sequence). The chain's CDR3 is CASSRTGYSNQPQHF. The CDR3, as DNA: TGTGCCAGTAGTCGAACAGGGTATAGCAATCAGCCCCAGCATTTT.

The V gene is TRBV4-1, the J gene TRBJ1-1; D is unclear. Trimming pared 1 base from V and 1 base from J, leaving 19 bases between. The CDR3 totals 18 residues. Germline lookup yields CDR1 MGHRA and CDR2 YSYEKL. DNA for the CDR3: TGCGCCAGCAGCCAAGTTGACTTGGGTTTCCGTCGGAACACTGAAGCTTTCTTT. Translating it yields CASSQVDLGFRRNTEAFF.

V is TRBV29-1 and J is TRBJ2-7; TRBD1 matches at 7 bases. The CDR3 runs 12 residues. J was trimmed by 7 bases and V by 7 bases; bases with no gene match: 10. The V gene's germline CDR1 is SQVTM and CDR2 ANQGSEA. The CDR3 DNA follows: TGCAGCGCAGGGACAGAGTATCGAGAGCAGTACTTC. It specifies CSAGTEYREQYF.

The chain has TRBV19 and TRBJ1-2, with D uncertain. V gave up 6 bases and J gave up 0 bases, with 14 bases separating them. The CDR3 is made up of 15 amino acids. Germline lookup yields CDR1 LNHDA and CDR2 SQIVND (reference sequence). The chain's CDR3 is CASRRRQETNYGYTF. The CDR3 bases are TGTGCCAGTAGGCGGCGGCAAGAGACTAACTATGGCTACACCTTC.